The 10 T cell receptor beta chains presented below share a single source sample, sequenced in a study of T-cell reconstitution after alpha-beta-depleted transplantation in children. Preparation of the TCRbeta library involved a method that used unique molecular identifiers. TCRdb fed the PCR reads into MiXCR, producing one record per CDR3 protein. The sample contains 750,000 to 950,000 distinct CDR3 sequences, approximately 15% of which appear only once. The sequencing used PBMCs, mostly from graft donor cells, collected 360 days after TCRalphabeta/CD19-depleted stem cell transplant. These receptors came from a male patient aged 5 to 17 who had a stem cell transplant for acute lymphoblastic leukemia, so the T cells may come from the graft donor.

This clonotype was seen more than once but under ten times. The chain employs TRBV5-1 and TRBJ2-7; D may be TRBD1 or TRBD2 (6 bases each). The CDR3 spans 14 residues. The germline V and J ends were trimmed by 4 bases and 5 bases, with 16 bases remaining between them. The germline V gene has CDR1 SGHRS and CDR2 YFSETQ. CDR3 region: CASSHRDSSHEQYF. CDR3 coding DNA: TGCGCCAGCAGCCACAGGGACTCTTCCCACGAGCAGTACTTC.

The rearrangement joins TRBV24-1 to TRBJ2-1; D is unclear. Deletions cut 5 bases from V and 6 bases from J, with 10 bases between. This CDR3 has 13 amino acids. In germline, CDR1 is KGHDR, CDR2 SFDVKD. CDR3 protein: CATSGGLSNEQFF. The CDR3 DNA reads TGTGCCACCAGTGGTGGGCTAAGCAATGAGCAGTTCTTC.

This rearrangement joins TRBV2 to TRBJ2-1; D is unresolved. Deletions cut 3 bases from V and 3 bases from J, with 3 bases between. Germline assignment: CDR1 SNHLY and CDR2 FYNNEI. This CDR3 has 12 amino acids. In nucleotides, the CDR3 is TGTGCCAGCAGTGATATCTACAATGAGCAGTTCTTC. Protein product: CASSDIYNEQFF.

This clonotype was seen only a few times. The chain is built from TRBV5-1 and TRBJ1-5, with 10 bases identical to TRBD1. CDR1 and CDR2 from the germline V gene are SGHRS and YFSETQ. The CDR3 spans 15 residues. J was trimmed by 4 bases and V by 0 bases; bases with no gene match: 1. CDR3 DNA sequence: TGCGCCAGCAGCTTGGGGGGACAGGGGAATCAGCCCCAGCATTTT. As protein: CASSLGGQGNQPQHF.

This clonotype was seen a handful of times. The V call is TRBV27, the J call TRBJ1-5; 7 nucleotides agree with TRBD1. Trimming at V came to 3 bases and at J to 1 base, leaving 6 bases not matched to a gene. CDR1 is MNHEY, CDR2 SMNVEV, per germline (reference sequence). The CDR3 length is 16 residues. The DNA of the CDR3 is TGTGCCAGCAGTTTCTCAGGGGGGGCGAGCAATCAGCCCCAGCATTTT. Its translation: CASSFSGGASNQPQHF.

This clonotype was counted many times. The CDR3 coding sequence is TGTGCCAGCAGCTTCAGGACGGGAGACACAGATACGCAGTATTTT. Protein: CASSFRTGDTDTQYF. The chain combines TRBV7-2 with TRBJ2-3, with D possibly being TRBD2 (6 bases). Trimming took off 3 bases at V and 2 bases at J, with 12 bases between the two ends. Germline CDR1 is SGHTA and CDR2 is FQGNSA. The length of the CDR3 is 15 residues. Filled out from reference TRBV7-2 and TRBJ2-3, the complete variable domain reads GAGVSQSPSNKVTEKGKDVELRCDPISGHTALYWYRQSLGQGLEFLIYFQGNSAPDKSGLPSDRFSAERTGGSVSTLTIQRTQQEDSAVYLCASSFRTGDTDTQYFGPGTRLTVL.

The chain couples TRBV6-5 to TRBJ2-1; 11 nucleotides match TRBD2. Trimming took 0 bases from V and 8 from J; bases not matched to a gene: 9. Germline V lookup: CDR1 MNHEY, CDR2 SVGAGI. This CDR3 has 17 residues. This CDR3 reads CASSYSSGRAEVDEQFF. The CDR3 DNA is TGTGCCAGCAGTTACTCTAGCGGGAGGGCCGAAGTAGATGAGCAGTTCTTC.

The J gene is TRBJ2-7, the V gene TRBV7-9; D remains ambiguous. The V and J ends lost 7 bases and 3 bases respectively, with 10 bases between them. The CDR3 runs to 12 residues. The germline V gene has CDR1 SEHNR and CDR2 FQNEAQ (reference sequence). CDR3 sequence: CASTINNYEQYF. The CDR3 nucleotides read TGTGCCAGCACCATTAACAACTACGAGCAGTACTTC.

In this sample, this clonotype turned up a few times. The genes are TRBV11-3 and TRBJ2-2, with no clear D. The CDR3 length is 15 residues. Trimming cost V 5 bases and J 2 bases, with 12 bases left between them. The V gene's germline CDR1 is SGHNT and CDR2 YENEEA. The CDR3 bases are TGTGCCAGCAGCGGAATCACTCACAACACCGGGGAGCTGTTTTTT. Protein product: CASSGITHNTGELFF.

This clonotype was seen repeatedly, ten times or more. The chain is built from TRBV7-7 and TRBJ2-2; weak D call: TRBD1 (5 bases). The CDR3 extends over 12 amino acids. The germline CDR1 and CDR2 sequences are SSHAT and FNYEAQ (reference sequence). Trimming removed 5 bases at V and 6 bases at J, with 7 bases between. As DNA, the CDR3 is TGTGCCAGCAGCCAGGGCGCCGGGGAGCTGTTTTTT. Its translation is CASSQGAGELFF.